The entry below gives a single TCR beta chain sequence along with its context. The antigen remains undetermined. Germline loops: CDR1 MGHRA, CDR2 YSYEKL. V was pared by 3 bases and J by 8 bases, with 19 bases between. The CDR3 sequence is 15 residues long. The sample belongs to a study of beta chain features in type 1 diabetes. Study overall: Age, gender, cell numbers and subset yield matched between patients and controls.

Purity exceeded 95% in all sorted populations. Regarding the study as a whole: Shorter TCRB CDR3s, moderately but significantly so, marked every one of the four CD4+ subsets in Type 1 diabetes patients. The naive, central memory and Treg TCRB repertoires showed an apparent similarity that was greater among patients than among healthy donors.

The whole isolated RNA underwent reverse transcription, so sequencing captured expressed TCRB transcripts. Sequencing of naive, central memory and regulatory T cell samples gave an average of around 3.5 million reads. Assay: immunoSEQ multiplex PCR; the TCRdb copy retains only in-frame clones and omits some. The profile covers roughly 160,000 clones, with approximately 8.1% appearing a single time and around 0.9% taken by the ten largest. The sample consisted of central memory CD4+ T cells from blood. The source is a woman aged 40 to 55 with type 1 diabetes. The genes are TRBV4-1 and TRBJ1-2; D is possibly TRBD1 (6 bases). The DNA for the CDR3 is TGCGCCAGCAGCCACGAGAGCGGACAGAGAAAAGGCTACACCTTC. It encodes CASSHESGQRKGYTF.